This T cell receptor (beta chain) stems from a study of blood T cell repertoires in COVID-19. Measured with immunoSEQ multiplex PCR; TCRdb has only the in-frame clones, and not every one. The repertoire consists of fewer than 350,000 clones, with approximately 86% occurring once and the leading ten covering roughly 4.2%. The age range of participants was about 18 to 100 years, with residence in about two dozen US areas. Grouping used clinical history reported by participants in a survey and questionnaire. The source is a woman in her 40s with acute COVID-19. The sample comprised PBMCs or T cells enriched from blood (not recorded which).

The CDR3 loop is CASYRGGLSTEAFF. The CDR3 DNA sequence: TGTGCCAGCTACAGGGGGGGTTTGAGTACTGAAGCTTTCTTT. This rearrangement joins TRBV6-5 to TRBJ1-1; 8 bases agree with TRBD1. The V gene's germline CDR1 is MNHEY and CDR2 SVGAGI. V shed 8 bases, J shed 5 bases, and the junction held 10 bases outside the gene matches. The CDR3 runs to 14 residues.